The 9 T cell receptor beta chains given below trace back to one sample, sequenced in a study of CD8+ T cells in alopecia areata. Noted treatment: oral pan-JAK inhibitor, 5-10 mg twice daily. Extraction of RNA preceded its reverse transcription into cDNA, which served as the sequencing template. The table came from immunoSEQ multiplex PCR; TCRdb's copy has only in-frame clones and leaves some out. The profile shows some 240,000 clones, about 50% of them singletons. Sequences were derived from CD4+ T cells sorted from blood, sampled at week 4, from a patient treated with tofacitinib. The receptors shown here come from a human donor with alopecia areata.

The gene calls are TRBV5-1 and TRBJ2-3; 8 bases align to TRBD2. V dropped 1 base and J dropped 0; count of bases not matched to a gene: 7. This CDR3 is built from 17 residues. Germline CDR1 is SGHRS and CDR2 is YFSETQ. CDR3 sequence: CASSLIELAVSTDTQYF. DNA for the CDR3: TGCGCCAGCAGCTTGATTGAACTAGCGGTTAGCACAGATACGCAGTATTTT.

The V gene is TRBV30, the J gene TRBJ2-3; 8 nucleotides align to TRBD2. Trimming at V came to 5 bases and at J to 4 bases, leaving 8 bases not matched to a gene. Germline CDR1 is GTSNPN and CDR2 is SVGIG (reference sequence). This CDR3 region has 14 residues. This CDR3 reads CAWEGAGGPDTQYF. CDR3 in DNA: TGTGCCTGGGAAGGGGCGGGGGGTCCAGATACGCAGTATTTT. Full variable domain (missing parts from reference TRBV30 and TRBJ2-3): SQTIHQWPATLVQPVGSPLSLECTVEGTSNPNLYWYRQAAGRGLQLLFYSVGIGQISSEVPQNLSASRPQDRQFILSSKKLLLSDSGFYLCAWEGAGGPDTQYFGPGTRLTVL.

The genes are TRBV4-1 and TRBJ2-7, with D possibly TRBD2 on 6 matching bases. This CDR3 is 15 amino acids long. Germline V lookup: CDR1 MGHRA, CDR2 YSYEKL. V lost 1 base, J lost 0 bases, and 10 bases lay in between. The CDR3 protein is CASSQGDSRSYEQYF. CDR3 sequence (DNA): TGCGCCAGCAGCCAAGGGGACTCCCGCTCCTACGAGCAGTACTTC.

As for this clone: One end of the junction fails to match germline, which may point to a read error. The V and J genes are TRBV6-6 and TRBJ2-7, with 7 nucleotides matching TRBD1. Germline values: CDR1 MNHNY, CDR2 SVGAGI (reference sequence). The CDR3 sequence is 13 residues long. CDR3 in DNA: TGTGCCAGCAGTTACCCGGCCGCCGGGACAGCTGACTTC. Its protein product is CASSYPAAGTADF.

This clone was seen ten or more times. This chain links TRBV7-8 with TRBJ2-7, with D unresolved. V was pared by 5 bases and J by 8 bases, with 13 bases between. Germline assignment: CDR1 SGHVS and CDR2 FQNEAQ. The CDR3 length is 12 residues. The CDR3 DNA reads TGTGCCAGCAGCACCCACAACGCGCAGCAGTACTTC. Its protein is CASSTHNAQQYF.

V gene TRBV9 combines with J gene TRBJ2-2; D unresolved. CDR3 length equals 14 residues. V lost 0 bases to trimming and J lost 3 bases, with 6 bases between them. Germline V gene lookup returns CDR1 SGDLS and CDR2 YYNGEE. DNA of the CDR3: TGTGCCAGCAGCGTAGACTCTTACACCGGGGAGCTGTTTTTT. Protein: CASSVDSYTGELFF.

Note on this clone: Other DNA sequences from this sample encode an identical CDR3 as well. CDR3 in amino acids: CASSQEAANYGYTF. The DNA for the CDR3 is TGCGCCAGCAGCCAAGAGGCAGCCAACTATGGCTACACCTTC. The chain uses TRBV4-3 and TRBJ1-2; D is ambiguous. V lost 0 bases to trimming and J lost 2 bases, with 7 bases between them. The CDR3 contains 14 residues. CDR1 LGHNA and CDR2 YSLEER come from the germline V gene.

The rearrangement uses TRBV5-4 and TRBJ2-1, with no clear D. The CDR3 runs 11 residues. Germline CDR1 SGHNT, CDR2 YYREEE (reference sequence). The germline V and J ends were trimmed by 4 bases and 4 bases, with 3 bases remaining between them. CDR3 protein: CASSVYNEQFF. In nucleotides, the CDR3 is TGTGCCAGCAGCGTTTACAATGAGCAGTTCTTC.

This clone was seen a handful of times. V and J are TRBV2 and TRBJ1-6; D perhaps matches TRBD1 (6 bases). The CDR3 runs to 15 residues. Trimming left V 8 bases short and J 5 bases short, with 16 bases between. CDR1 and CDR2 from the germline V gene are SNHLY and FYNNEI. CDR3 DNA sequence: TGTGCCAGCTTAACCCCGGACAGTCATAATTCACCCCTCCACTTT. It codes for CASLTPDSHNSPLHF.